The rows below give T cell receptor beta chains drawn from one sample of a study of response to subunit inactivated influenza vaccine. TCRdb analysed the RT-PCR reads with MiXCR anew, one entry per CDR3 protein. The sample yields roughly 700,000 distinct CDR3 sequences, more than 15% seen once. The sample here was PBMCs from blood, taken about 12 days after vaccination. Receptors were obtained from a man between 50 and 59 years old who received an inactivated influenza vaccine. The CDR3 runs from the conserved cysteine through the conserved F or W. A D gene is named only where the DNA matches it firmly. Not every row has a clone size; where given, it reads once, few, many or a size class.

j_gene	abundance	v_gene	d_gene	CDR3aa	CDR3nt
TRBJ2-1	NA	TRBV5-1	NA	CASSSENGGRHEQFF	TGCGCCAGCAGCTCGGAGAACGGGGGGCGTCATGAGCAGTTCTTC
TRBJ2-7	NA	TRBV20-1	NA	CSARRRKDSTSYEQYF	TGCAGTGCTAGAAGACGAAAGGACAGCACCTCCTACGAGCAGTACTTC
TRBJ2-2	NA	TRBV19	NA	CASSPVGANTGELFF	TGTGCCAGTAGTCCTGTAGGCGCGAACACCGGGGAGCTGTTTTTT
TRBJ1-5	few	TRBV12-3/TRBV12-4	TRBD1	CASRGGQINQPQHF	TGTGCCAGCAGGGGGGGACAGATTAATCAGCCCCAGCATTTT
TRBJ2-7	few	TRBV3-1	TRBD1	CASSQEPGQGAYEQYF	TGTGCCAGCAGCCAAGAACCGGGACAGGGCGCCTACGAGCAGTACTTC
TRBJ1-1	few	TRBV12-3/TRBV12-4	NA	CATANSKNTEAFF	TGTGCCACCGCGAACAGCAAGAACACTGAAGCTTTCTTT
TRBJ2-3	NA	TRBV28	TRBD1	CASSSRQGTYGDTQYF	TGTGCCAGCAGTTCCCGACAGGGGACCTATGGAGATACGCAGTATTTT
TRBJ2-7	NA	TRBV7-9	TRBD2	CASSLGDMRGEQYF	TGTGCCAGCAGCTTAGGAGATATGCGGGGGGAGCAGTACTTC
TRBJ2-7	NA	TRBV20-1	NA	CSARSPGVYEQYF	TGCAGTGCTAGGTCGCCCGGGGTCTACGAGCAGTACTTC
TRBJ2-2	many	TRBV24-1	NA	CATSDPMVQGGELFF	TGTGCCACCAGTGACCCAATGGTGCAGGGCGGGGAGCTGTTTTTT
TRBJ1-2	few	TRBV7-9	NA	CASSGYQRTVGYTF	TGTGCCAGCAGCGGTTACCAACGGACTGTAGGCTACACCTTC
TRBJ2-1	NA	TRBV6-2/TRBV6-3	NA	CASWSLLWANNEQFF	TGTGCCAGCTGGAGTCTCCTATGGGCAAACAATGAGCAGTTCTTC
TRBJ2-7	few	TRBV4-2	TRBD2	CASSQDGGLFYEQYF	TGTGCCAGCAGCCAAGACGGGGGGTTATTCTACGAGCAGTACTTC
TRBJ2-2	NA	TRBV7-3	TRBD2	CASRKPGLPNTGELFF	TGTGCCAGCAGAAAACCGGGACTACCGAACACCGGGGAGCTGTTTTTT
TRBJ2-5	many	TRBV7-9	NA	CASSPESETQYF	TGTGCCAGCAGCCCCGAGAGTGAGACCCAGTACTTC
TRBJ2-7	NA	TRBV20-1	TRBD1	CSAAQGVKYEQYF	TGCAGTGCTGCACAGGGGGTAAAATACGAGCAGTACTTC
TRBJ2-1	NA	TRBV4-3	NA	CASSQETPRGGLLSEQFF	TGCGCCAGCAGCCAAGAAACCCCGAGGGGGGGCCTATTGAGTGAGCAGTTCTTC
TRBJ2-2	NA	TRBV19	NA	CASSTSHSPSTGELFF	TGTGCCAGTAGTACCTCTCATTCCCCTTCCACCGGGGAGCTGTTTTTT
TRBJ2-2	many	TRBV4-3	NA	CASSQGQNTGELFF	TGCGCCAGCAGCCAAGGACAGAACACCGGGGAGCTGTTTTTT
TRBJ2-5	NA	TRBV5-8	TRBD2	CASSEGRGASGETQYF	TGTGCCAGCTCCGAGGGGCGGGGGGCCTCCGGAGAGACCCAGTACTTC
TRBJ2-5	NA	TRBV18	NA	CASSPGSVETQYF	TGTGCCAGCTCACCAGGTAGCGTGGAGACCCAGTACTTC
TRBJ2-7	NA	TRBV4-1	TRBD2	CASSQGLTSGVYEQYF	TGCGCCAGCAGCCAGGGACTGACTAGCGGTGTCTACGAGCAGTACTTC